Shown below are 21 T cell receptor beta chains from a single sample sequenced in a study of cytomegalovirus exposure and HLA in healthy donors. Use of 60 Vbeta and 13 Jbeta primers characterized the PCR. Measured with immunoSEQ multiplex PCR; TCRdb has only the in-frame clones, and not every one. This sample yields 85,000 to 100,000 clones, of which about 75% are seen a single time; around 4.5% belongs to the top ten. What was sequenced was PBMCs. The receptors were sampled from a woman in her 40s in good health and CMV-seronegative.

This sequence joins TRBV29-1 and TRBJ1-2; 8 bases are a match to TRBD1. There are 12 residues in the CDR3. After removal of 3 bases from V and 7 bases from J, the junction contained 4 bases not matched to a gene. Germline V CDR1 and CDR2: SQVTM, ANQGSEA. As DNA, the CDR3 is TGCAGCGTTGACACAGGGGGTCTTGGCTACACCTTC. It encodes CSVDTGGLGYTF.

The V call is TRBV19, the J call TRBJ2-5, with D possibly TRBD2 on 6 matching bases. V lost 3 bases and J 5 bases, leaving 13 bases between the germline ends. This CDR3 has 14 amino acids. CDR1 and CDR2 (germline): LNHDA, SQIVND (reference sequence). The CDR3 is CASSMGTSPETQYF. The CDR3 DNA reads as TGTGCCAGTAGTATGGGCACTAGCCCGGAGACCCAGTACTTC.

The chain employs TRBV5-1 and TRBJ2-1, with TRBD2 matching over 10 bases. CDR3 length: 16 amino acids. Per germline, CDR1 SGHRS and CDR2 YFSETQ. J gave up 7 bases and V 3 bases, and 10 bases lay outside the gene matches. The CDR3 nucleotides are TGCGCCAGCAGCTCCCGGACAGCGGGGGGGCAGAATGAGCAGTTCTTC. Residues: CASSSRTAGGQNEQFF.

This clone was counted only a few times. This rearrangement joins TRBV6-5 to TRBJ1-2, with 9 bases lining up with TRBD1. Unmatched junction bases numbered 10, after V lost 6 bases and J lost 8 bases. CDR3 length: 14 residues. Germline V lookup: CDR1 MNHEY, CDR2 SVGAGI. The CDR3 loop reads CASRKGQGFEGYTF. In DNA, the CDR3 is TGTGCCAGCAGAAAGGGACAGGGCTTTGAGGGCTACACCTTC.

As concerns this clone: The sample carries other DNA sequences with the same CDR3. The V gene is TRBV6-1, the J gene TRBJ1-2; 12 positions agree with TRBD1. With V trimmed by 11 bases and J by 4 bases, 11 bases remained unmatched. In germline, CDR1 is MNHNS, CDR2 SASEGT. There are 15 residues in the CDR3. The CDR3 sequence: CAGQVLGQGAYGYTF. The CDR3 bases are TGTGCCGGACAAGTACTGGGACAGGGGGCCTATGGCTACACCTTC.

V is TRBV19 and J is TRBJ1-3; D may be TRBD1 (6 bases). The CDR3 spans 16 residues. The V gene lost 5 bases and the J gene lost 3 bases, with 17 bases spanning the gap. The germline V gene encodes CDR1 LNHDA and CDR2 SQIVND (reference sequence). CDR3 sequence reads: CASSPRTRGVGNTIYF. In DNA, the CDR3 is TGTGCCAGTAGTCCTCGTACCAGGGGAGTTGGAAACACCATATATTTT.

This clone has more than one count but fewer than ten. The V call is TRBV6-6, the J call TRBJ1-1; D is possibly TRBD1 (6 bases). Germline lookup yields CDR1 MNHNY and CDR2 SVGAGI (reference sequence). The V end was cut by 6 bases, the J end by 0 bases, with 11 bases between. The CDR3 sequence is 14 residues long. The CDR3: CASRKQGLNTEAFF. CDR3 DNA: TGTGCCAGCAGGAAACAGGGACTGAACACTGAAGCTTTCTTT.

V gene TRBV2 combines with J gene TRBJ2-2, with D tentatively TRBD2 (6 bases). The CDR3 runs 15 residues. Trimming pared 0 bases from V and 5 bases from J, leaving 10 bases between. The germline V gene has CDR1 SNHLY and CDR2 FYNNEI. The DNA for the CDR3 is TGTGCCAGCAGTGAAGCTTCGGCGGGAACCGGGGAGCTGTTTTTT. Encoded protein: CASSEASAGTGELFF.

The V gene is TRBV5-1, the J gene TRBJ1-1; 7 bases map to TRBD1. Per the germline V gene, CDR1 is SGHRS and CDR2 is YFSETQ. CDR3 length: 15 residues. V shed 2 bases and J 0 bases; nucleotides not matched to a gene: 4. In DNA, the CDR3 is TGCGCCAGCAGCTTAGGGACAGCCATGAACACTGAAGCTTTCTTT. This codes for CASSLGTAMNTEAFF.

This chain connects TRBV4-1 to TRBJ1-5; a weak D match, TRBD1 (6 bases). Germline V gene data show CDR1 as MGHRA and CDR2 as YSYEKL. This CDR3 has 13 residues. Trimming removed 3 bases at V and 13 bases at J, with 16 bases between. In DNA, the CDR3 is TGCGCCAGCAGCCAGGTACAGGGTTTTGATCAGCATTTT. The encoded protein is CASSQVQGFDQHF.

This rearrangement joins TRBV7-3 to TRBJ1-1, with 8 positions matching TRBD1. Germline CDR1 SGHTA, CDR2 FQGTGA. The CDR3 runs 13 residues. The J segment lost 4 bases and the V segment lost 2 bases, leaving 0 bases of the junction unmatched. The CDR3 nucleotides read TGTGCCAGCAGCTTAGGACAGGGCACTGAAGCTTTCTTT. This codes for CASSLGQGTEAFF.

The chain carries TRBV7-2 and TRBJ2-5; tentatively, D is TRBD1 (5 bases). V lost 1 base, J lost 5 bases, and 11 bases lay in between. From germline, CDR1 is SGHTA and CDR2 FQGNSA. The CDR3 has 14 residues. The DNA for the CDR3 is TGTGCCAGCAGCTTAGATGGGGCCACGGAGACCCAGTACTTC. Translating it yields CASSLDGATETQYF.

The chain links TRBV11-1 to TRBJ2-7; 8 nucleotides line up with TRBD2. In germline, CDR1 is SGHAT, CDR2 FQDESV (reference sequence). There are 16 residues in the CDR3. After removal of 8 bases from V and 6 bases from J, the junction contained 18 bases not matched to a gene. The CDR3 is CASRGVAGTRGGEQYF. CDR3 nucleotides: TGTGCCAGCCGAGGAGTAGCGGGGACCCGTGGGGGCGAGCAGTACTTC.

The V call is TRBV5-3, the J call TRBJ1-4; 10 bases map to TRBD1. TRBV5-3 is identified as an open reading frame with a role that is uncertain. The CDR3 totals 15 residues. V lost 4 bases and J lost 5; bases outside the gene matches: 5. In DNA form, the CDR3 reads TGTGCCAGAAGCGGGGACAGGGGCAAGAATGAAAAACTGTTTTTT. Protein sequence: CARSGDRGKNEKLFF.

This chain connects TRBV25-1 to TRBJ1-1; 8 nucleotides match TRBD1. The CDR3 runs 13 residues. Trimming cost V 5 bases and J 4 bases; bases outside gene matches: 3. Germline CDR1 and CDR2: MGHDK and SYGVNS. The CDR3: CASSQGARTEAFF. The CDR3, as DNA: TGTGCCAGCAGTCAGGGGGCGCGCACTGAAGCTTTCTTT.

This clone was counted a few times. V and J are TRBV2 and TRBJ2-3, with D maybe TRBD2 (5 bases). The V end was cut by 8 bases, the J end by 5 bases, with 8 bases between. In germline, CDR1 is SNHLY, CDR2 FYNNEI. The CDR3 has 11 residues. This CDR3 reads CASQAGDTQYF. The CDR3 DNA follows: TGTGCCAGCCAGGCGGGAGATACGCAGTATTTT. Complete variable domain (other parts from reference TRBV2 and TRBJ2-3): EPEVTQTPSHQVTQMGQEVILRCVPISNHLYFYWYRQILGQKVEFLVSFYNNEISEKSEIFDDQFSVERPDGSNFTLKIRSTKLEDSAMYFCASQAGDTQYFGPGTRLTVL.

The J gene is TRBJ2-3, the V gene TRBV18; no clear D. Germline CDR1 reads KGHSH; CDR2 reads LQKENI. Deletions cut 6 bases from V and 4 bases from J, with 8 bases between. The length of the CDR3 is 12 residues. The CDR3 protein is CASSLYADTQYF. Here the CDR3 DNA reads TGTGCCAGCTCCCTCTACGCAGATACGCAGTATTTT. The full variable domain, its missing parts supplied by reference TRBV18 and TRBJ2-3, is NAGVMQNPRHLVRRRGQEARLRCSPMKGHSHVYWYRQLPEEGLKFMVYLQKENIIDESGMPKERFSAEFPKEGPSILRIQQVVRGDSAAYFCASSLYADTQYFGPGTRLTVL.

The chain carries TRBV2 and TRBJ2-7; 8 bases are a match to TRBD2. The CDR3 is 15 residues long. CDR1 and CDR2 (germline): SNHLY, FYNNEI. V lost 4 bases and J lost 0; bases outside the gene matches: 5. The DNA for the CDR3 is TGTGCCAGCAGTGTAGAGCGGGGGCCCTCCTACGAGCAGTACTTC. It codes for CASSVERGPSYEQYF.

The chain joins TRBV19 to TRBJ1-1, with TRBD1 identical over 7 bases. The V gene end was trimmed by 5 bases and the J gene end by 1 base; junction bases not matched to a gene: 1. CDR1 is LNHDA, CDR2 SQIVND, per germline (reference sequence). This CDR3 has 13 residues. This CDR3 is CASSGQANTEAFF. DNA for the CDR3: TGTGCCAGTAGTGGACAGGCGAACACTGAAGCTTTCTTT.

The rearrangement links TRBV7-2 to TRBJ1-2; D might be TRBD1 (6 bases). CDR1 and CDR2 from the germline V gene are SGHTA and FQGNSA. Trimming removed 2 bases from V and 5 bases from J, with 6 bases in between. The CDR3 has 12 amino acids. CDR3: CASSLQGYGYTF. Written as DNA, the CDR3 is TGTGCCAGCAGCTTACAGGGGTATGGCTACACCTTC.

This clone has only a few counts. The rearrangement links TRBV6-6 to TRBJ2-1; 7 positions agree with TRBD1. CDR1 and CDR2 from the germline V gene are MNHNY and SVGAGI (reference sequence). V gave up 2 bases and J gave up 4 bases; unmatched junction bases: 8. CDR3 length: 16 amino acids. The CDR3 coding sequence is TGTGCCAGCAGTTACCAAGGGGGCCCCCCTTACAATGAGCAGTTCTTC. Protein: CASSYQGGPPYNEQFF.